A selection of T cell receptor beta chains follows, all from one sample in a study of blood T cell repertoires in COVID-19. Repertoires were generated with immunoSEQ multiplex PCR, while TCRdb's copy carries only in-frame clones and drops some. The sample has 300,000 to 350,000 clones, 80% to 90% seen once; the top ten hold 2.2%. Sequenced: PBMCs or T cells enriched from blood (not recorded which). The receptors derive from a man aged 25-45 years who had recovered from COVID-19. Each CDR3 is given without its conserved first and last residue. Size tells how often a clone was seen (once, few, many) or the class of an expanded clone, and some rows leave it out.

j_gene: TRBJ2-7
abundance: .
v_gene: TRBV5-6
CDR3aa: ASSLGQGGYEQY

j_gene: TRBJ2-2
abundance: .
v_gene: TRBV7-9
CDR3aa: ASRLTSGGAFGRELF

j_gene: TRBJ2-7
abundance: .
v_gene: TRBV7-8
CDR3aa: ASSLVVGYEQY

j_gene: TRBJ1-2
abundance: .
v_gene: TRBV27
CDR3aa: ASSFAAGITGFVVNYYGYT

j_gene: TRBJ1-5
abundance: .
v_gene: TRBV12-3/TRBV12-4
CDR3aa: ASRGTANQPQH

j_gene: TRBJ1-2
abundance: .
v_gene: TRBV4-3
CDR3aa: ASSQDRGGGYT

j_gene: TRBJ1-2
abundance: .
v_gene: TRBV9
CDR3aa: ASRGQGDTYGYT

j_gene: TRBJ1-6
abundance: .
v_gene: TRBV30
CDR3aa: ARTAGNNSPLH

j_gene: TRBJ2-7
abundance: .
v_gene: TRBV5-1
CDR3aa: ASSQDWYEQY

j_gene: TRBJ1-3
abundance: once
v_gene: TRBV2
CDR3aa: ASSGRTGGGNTIY

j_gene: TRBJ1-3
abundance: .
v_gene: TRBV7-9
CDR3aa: ASRLEGRTGGNTIY

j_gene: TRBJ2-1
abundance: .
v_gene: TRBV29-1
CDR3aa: SVVRGLAGRSNEQF

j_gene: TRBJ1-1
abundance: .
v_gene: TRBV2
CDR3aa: ASRFDRETEAF

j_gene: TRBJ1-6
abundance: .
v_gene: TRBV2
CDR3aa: ATSSGREYNSPLH

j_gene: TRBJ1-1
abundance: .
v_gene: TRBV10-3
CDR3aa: AISSLDRVERTEAF

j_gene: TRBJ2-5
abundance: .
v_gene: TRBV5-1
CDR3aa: ASSSGSETQY

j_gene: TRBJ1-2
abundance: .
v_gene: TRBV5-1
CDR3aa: ASSLTGTVDNYGYT

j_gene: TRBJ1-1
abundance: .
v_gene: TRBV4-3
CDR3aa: ASSQDRFRANTEAF

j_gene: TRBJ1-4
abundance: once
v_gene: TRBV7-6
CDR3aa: ASSQNPGTGNEKLF

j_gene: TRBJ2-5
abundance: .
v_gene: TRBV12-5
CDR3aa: ASGSTGGETQY

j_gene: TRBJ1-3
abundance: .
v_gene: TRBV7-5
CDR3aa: ARSFYSHRQGQTGNTIY

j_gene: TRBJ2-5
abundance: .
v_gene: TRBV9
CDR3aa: ASSVEAGVPGTQY

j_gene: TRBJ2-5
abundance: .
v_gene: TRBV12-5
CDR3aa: ASAQGYQETQY

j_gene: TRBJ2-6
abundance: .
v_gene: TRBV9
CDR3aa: ASSAGHTRGSGANVLT

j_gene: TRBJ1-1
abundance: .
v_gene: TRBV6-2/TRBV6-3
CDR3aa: ASSTRDMGNTEAF

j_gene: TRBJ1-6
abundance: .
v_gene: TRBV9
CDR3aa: ASSVMRDNSPLH

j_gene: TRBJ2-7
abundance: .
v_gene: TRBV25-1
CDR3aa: ASSDSGGARDEQY

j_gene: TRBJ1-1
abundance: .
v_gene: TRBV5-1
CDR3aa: ASRGQGSSTEAF

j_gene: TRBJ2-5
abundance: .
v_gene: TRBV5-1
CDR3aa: ASGSSGAVETQY

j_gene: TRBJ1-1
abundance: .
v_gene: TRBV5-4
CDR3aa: ASRQRKGQGVNTEAF

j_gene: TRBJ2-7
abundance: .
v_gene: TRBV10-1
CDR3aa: ASSDGQAPYEQY

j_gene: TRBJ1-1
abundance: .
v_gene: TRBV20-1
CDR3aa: SASWRANTEAF

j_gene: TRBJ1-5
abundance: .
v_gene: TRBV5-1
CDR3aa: ASSLDPGADQPQH

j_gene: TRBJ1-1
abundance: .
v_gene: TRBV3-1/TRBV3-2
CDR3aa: ASSQEGGSLHMNTEAF

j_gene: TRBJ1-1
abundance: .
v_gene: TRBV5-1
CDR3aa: ASSSTQAIAEAF

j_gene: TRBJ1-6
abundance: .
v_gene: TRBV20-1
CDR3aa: SASLGDRGRSPLH

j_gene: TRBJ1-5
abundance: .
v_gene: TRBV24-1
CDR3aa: ATSPTGEGNQPQH

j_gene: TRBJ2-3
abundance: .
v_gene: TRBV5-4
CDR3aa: ASSLDGGADTQY

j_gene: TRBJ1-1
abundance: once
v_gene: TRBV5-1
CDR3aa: ASSLKGDGLTEAF

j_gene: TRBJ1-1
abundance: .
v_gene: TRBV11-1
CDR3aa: ATRVRGEAF

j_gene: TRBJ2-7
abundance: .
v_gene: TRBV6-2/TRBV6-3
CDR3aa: ASSYKASGGLAQY

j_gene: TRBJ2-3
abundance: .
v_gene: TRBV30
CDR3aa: AWSKVTGTDTQY

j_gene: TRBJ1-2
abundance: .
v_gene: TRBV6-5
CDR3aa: ASRGRDRKFYGYT

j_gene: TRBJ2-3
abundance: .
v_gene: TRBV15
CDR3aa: ATSFLAGGTTQY

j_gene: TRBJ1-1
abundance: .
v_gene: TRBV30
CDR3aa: AWSKWGQGNTEAF

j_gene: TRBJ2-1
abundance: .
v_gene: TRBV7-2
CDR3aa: ASSLALDSNNEQF

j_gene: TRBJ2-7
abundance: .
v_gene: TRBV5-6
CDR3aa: ASSFRAGTLYEQY

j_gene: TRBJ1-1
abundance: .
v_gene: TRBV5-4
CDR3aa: ASSSGTGVRAF

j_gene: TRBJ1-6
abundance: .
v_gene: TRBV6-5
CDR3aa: ASSWTGSSPLH

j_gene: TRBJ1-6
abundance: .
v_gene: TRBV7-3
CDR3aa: ASSLTGVSYNSPLH

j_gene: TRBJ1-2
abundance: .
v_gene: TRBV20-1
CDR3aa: SAALGGYT

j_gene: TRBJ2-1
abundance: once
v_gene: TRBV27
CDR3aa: ASSPRAVPSYNEQF

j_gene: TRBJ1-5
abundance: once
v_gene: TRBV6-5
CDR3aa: ASRTGQGSNQPQH

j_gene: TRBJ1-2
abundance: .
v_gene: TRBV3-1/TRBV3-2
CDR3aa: ASSQLGGGIHGYT

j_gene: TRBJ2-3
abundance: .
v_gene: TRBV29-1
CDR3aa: SVQGKGGGGTDTQY

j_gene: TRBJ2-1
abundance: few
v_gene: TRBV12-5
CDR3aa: ASGLPTSGTGISNEQF

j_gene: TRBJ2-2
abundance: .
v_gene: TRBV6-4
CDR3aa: ASSAGTENTGELF

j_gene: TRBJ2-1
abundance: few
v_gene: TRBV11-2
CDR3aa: ASSLTRLGQF

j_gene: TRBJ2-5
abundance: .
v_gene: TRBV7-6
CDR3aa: ASSNPGTDEETQY

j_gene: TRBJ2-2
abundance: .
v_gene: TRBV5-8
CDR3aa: ASSLAVNWQNTGELF